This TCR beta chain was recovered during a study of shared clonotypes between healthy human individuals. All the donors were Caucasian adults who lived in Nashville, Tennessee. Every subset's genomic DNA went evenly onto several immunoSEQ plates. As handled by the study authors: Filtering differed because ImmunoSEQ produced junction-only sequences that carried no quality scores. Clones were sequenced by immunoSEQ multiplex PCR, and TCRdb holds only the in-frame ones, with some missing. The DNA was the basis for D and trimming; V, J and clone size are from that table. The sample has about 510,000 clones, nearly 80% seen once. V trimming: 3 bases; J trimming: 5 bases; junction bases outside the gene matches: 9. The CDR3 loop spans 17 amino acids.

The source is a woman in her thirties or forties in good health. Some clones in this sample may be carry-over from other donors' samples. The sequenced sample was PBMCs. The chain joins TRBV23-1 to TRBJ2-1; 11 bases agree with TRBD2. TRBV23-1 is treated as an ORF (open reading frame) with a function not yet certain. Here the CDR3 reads CASSHPIAGGSHNEQFF. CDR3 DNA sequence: TGCGCCAGCAGTCATCCCATAGCGGGAGGGAGCCACAATGAGCAGTTCTTC.